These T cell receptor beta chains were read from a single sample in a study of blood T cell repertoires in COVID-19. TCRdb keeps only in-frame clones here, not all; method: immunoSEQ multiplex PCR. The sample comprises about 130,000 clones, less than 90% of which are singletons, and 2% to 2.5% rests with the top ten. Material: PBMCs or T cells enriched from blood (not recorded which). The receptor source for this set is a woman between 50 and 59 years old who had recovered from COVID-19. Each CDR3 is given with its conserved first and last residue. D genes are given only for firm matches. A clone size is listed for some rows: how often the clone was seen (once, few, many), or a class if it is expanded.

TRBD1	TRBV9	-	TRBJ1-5	CASSVLPQPYPGQGGASDRPQHF	TGTGCCAGCAGCGTCCTTCCTCAACCCTACCCGGGACAGGGGGGGGCCTCCGATCGGCCCCAGCATTTT
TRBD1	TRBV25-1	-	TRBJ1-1	CASSEYRGVKTEAFF	TGTGCCAGCAGTGAATACAGGGGGGTTAAAACTGAAGCTTTCTTT
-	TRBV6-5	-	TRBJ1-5	CASSFSRVPDQPQHF	TGTGCCAGCAGCTTCTCGCGGGTGCCCGATCAGCCCCAGCATTTT
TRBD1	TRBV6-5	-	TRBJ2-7	CASRADRDEQYF	TGTGCCAGCAGGGCGGACAGGGACGAGCAGTACTTC
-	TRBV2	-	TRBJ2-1	CASSDQGQFF	TGTGCCAGCAGTGATCAGGGGCAGTTCTTC
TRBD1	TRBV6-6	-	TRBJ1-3	CATGQGNSGNTIYF	TGTGCCACCGGACAGGGGAACTCTGGAAACACCATATATTTT
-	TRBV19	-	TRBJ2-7	CASSSRLSSYEQYF	TGTGCCAGTAGTTCCCGGTTGAGCTCCTACGAGCAGTACTTC
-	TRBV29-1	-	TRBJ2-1	CSVVTGQINEQFF	TGCAGCGTGGTGACAGGCCAAATCAATGAGCAGTTCTTC
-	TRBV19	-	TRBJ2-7	CASSIRGGYEIYEQYF	TGTGCCAGTAGTATCCGAGGAGGTTACGAGATCTACGAGCAGTACTTC
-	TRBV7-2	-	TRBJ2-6	CASSLNPGSGANVLTF	TGTGCCAGCAGCTTAAATCCAGGATCTGGGGCCAACGTCCTGACTTTC
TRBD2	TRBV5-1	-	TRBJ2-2	CASSSGLAGNTGELFF	TGCGCCAGCAGCTCCGGACTAGCGGGAAACACCGGGGAGCTGTTTTTT
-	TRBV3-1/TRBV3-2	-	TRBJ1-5	CASSQEWGRGAQHF	TGTGCCAGCAGCCAAGAGTGGGGTCGGGGAGCCCAGCATTTT
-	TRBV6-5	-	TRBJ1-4	CASSYSTSVVSLFF	TGTGCCAGCAGTTACTCTACCAGCGTTGTATCGCTGTTTTTT
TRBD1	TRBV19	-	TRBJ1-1	CASSTPGTVNTEAFF	TGTGCCAGTAGTACCCCCGGGACAGTTAACACTGAAGCTTTCTTT
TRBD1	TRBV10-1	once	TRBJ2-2	CAKTRTGTGGFTGELFF	TGCGCCAAGACGAGAACCGGGACAGGGGGCTTCACCGGGGAGCTGTTTTTT
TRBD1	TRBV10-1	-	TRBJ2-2	CASGTGNTGELFF	TGCGCCAGTGGGACAGGAAACACCGGGGAGCTGTTTTTT
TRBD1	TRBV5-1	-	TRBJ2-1	CASSASTGPLSYNEQFF	TGCGCCAGCAGTGCCTCGACAGGGCCCCTCTCCTACAATGAGCAGTTCTTC
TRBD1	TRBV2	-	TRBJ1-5	CASREQGAGNQPQHF	TGTGCCAGCAGAGAGCAGGGGGCAGGCAATCAGCCCCAGCATTTT
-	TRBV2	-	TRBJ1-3	CASSAGESGNTIYF	TGTGCCAGCAGTGCCGGGGAATCTGGAAACACCATATATTTT
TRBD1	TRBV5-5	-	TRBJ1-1	CASTQRTGMNTEAFF	TGTGCCAGCACGCAAAGGACAGGGATGAACACTGAAGCTTTCTTT
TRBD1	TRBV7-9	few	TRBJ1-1	CASSSTGGARFTEAFF	TGTGCCAGCAGCTCGACAGGGGGCGCGAGGTTCACTGAAGCTTTCTTT
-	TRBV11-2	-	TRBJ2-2	CASSLDDLGGNTGELFF	TGTGCCAGCAGCTTGGACGACTTAGGGGGGAACACCGGGGAGCTGTTTTTT
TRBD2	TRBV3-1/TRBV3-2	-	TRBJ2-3	CASSQRTSGGARHTQYF	TGTGCCAGCAGCCAGCGGACTAGCGGGGGGGCACGTCATACGCAGTATTTT
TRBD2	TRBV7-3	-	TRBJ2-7	CASSLTRASGGAGEQYF	TGTGCCAGCAGCTTAACGCGGGCTAGCGGGGGCGCGGGGGAGCAGTACTTC
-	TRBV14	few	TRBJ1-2	CASSQDRQGGYTF	TGTGCCAGCAGCCAAGATCGGCAGGGAGGCTACACCTTC
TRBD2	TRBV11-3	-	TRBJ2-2	CAVRGRLAGFDTGELFF	TGTGCCGTACGGGGGAGACTAGCCGGGTTCGACACCGGGGAGCTGTTTTTT
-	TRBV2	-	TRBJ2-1	CASGGTNRVTLSGSYNEQFF	TGTGCCAGCGGGGGCACCAACAGGGTTACCCTTAGTGGGTCCTACAATGAGCAGTTCTTC
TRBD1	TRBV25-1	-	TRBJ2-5	CASSEGRGPQETQYF	TGTGCCAGCAGTGAGGGCAGGGGGCCTCAAGAGACCCAGTACTTC
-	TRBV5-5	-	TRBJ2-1	CASSLDRSPYNEQFF	TGTGCCAGCAGCTTGGATAGATCCCCCTACAATGAGCAGTTCTTC
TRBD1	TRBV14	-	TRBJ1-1	CASSHLTTGGNTEAFF	TGTGCCAGCAGCCACCTCACGACAGGGGGGAACACTGAAGCTTTCTTT
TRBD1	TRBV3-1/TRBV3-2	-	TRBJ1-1	CASSQPGQGDPVAFF	TGTGCCAGCAGCCAACCGGGACAGGGAGACCCCGTGGCTTTCTTT
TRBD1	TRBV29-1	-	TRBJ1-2	CSGLRMTGGGYGYTF	TGCAGCGGCCTGAGAATGACAGGGGGCGGCTATGGCTACACCTTC
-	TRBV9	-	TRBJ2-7	CASSVVGGPKYF	TGTGCCAGCAGCGTAGTAGGAGGACCTAAGTACTTC
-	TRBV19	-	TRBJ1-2	CASSISQFYGYTF	TGTGCCAGTAGTATTAGCCAGTTCTATGGCTACACCTTC
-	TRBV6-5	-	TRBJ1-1	CASSYSYSGQEAFF	TGTGCCAGCAGTTACTCCTACTCAGGGCAGGAAGCTTTCTTT
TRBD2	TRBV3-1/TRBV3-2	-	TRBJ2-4	CASSQRSSGGAVGAKNIQYF	TGTGCCAGCAGCCAACGATCCAGCGGGGGGGCCGTCGGGGCCAAAAACATTCAGTACTTC
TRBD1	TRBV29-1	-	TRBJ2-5	CSVRPGQTPGETQYF	TGCAGCGTGCGACCGGGACAGACCCCTGGGGAGACCCAGTACTTC
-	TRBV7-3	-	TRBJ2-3	CASSFSTGPQYF	TGTGCCAGCAGCTTTTCCACAGGGCCGCAGTATTTT
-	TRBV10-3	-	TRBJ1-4	CAISPGANEKLFF	TGTGCCATCAGTCCCGGGGCTAATGAAAAACTGTTTTTT
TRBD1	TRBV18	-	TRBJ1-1	CASSPVGPIQGQAEAFF	TGTGCCAGCTCACCAGTAGGCCCGATACAGGGGCAGGCTGAAGCTTTCTTT
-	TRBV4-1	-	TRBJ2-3	CASSQPWGGAGFVDTQYF	TGCGCCAGCAGCCAACCCTGGGGGGGGGCCGGTTTTGTCGATACGCAGTATTTT
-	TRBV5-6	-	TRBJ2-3	CASSGAGTDTQYF	TGTGCCAGCAGCGGGGCAGGCACAGATACGCAGTATTTT
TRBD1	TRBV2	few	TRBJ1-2	CASSESGQGVGYTF	TGTGCCAGCAGTGAATCGGGACAGGGGGTGGGCTACACCTTC
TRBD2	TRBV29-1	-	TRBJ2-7	CSVEVAGGYEQYF	TGCAGCGTTGAAGTAGCGGGGGGCTACGAGCAGTACTTC
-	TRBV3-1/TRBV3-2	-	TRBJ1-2	CASSQEFNYTF	TGTGCCAGCAGCCAAGAGTTCAACTACACCTTC